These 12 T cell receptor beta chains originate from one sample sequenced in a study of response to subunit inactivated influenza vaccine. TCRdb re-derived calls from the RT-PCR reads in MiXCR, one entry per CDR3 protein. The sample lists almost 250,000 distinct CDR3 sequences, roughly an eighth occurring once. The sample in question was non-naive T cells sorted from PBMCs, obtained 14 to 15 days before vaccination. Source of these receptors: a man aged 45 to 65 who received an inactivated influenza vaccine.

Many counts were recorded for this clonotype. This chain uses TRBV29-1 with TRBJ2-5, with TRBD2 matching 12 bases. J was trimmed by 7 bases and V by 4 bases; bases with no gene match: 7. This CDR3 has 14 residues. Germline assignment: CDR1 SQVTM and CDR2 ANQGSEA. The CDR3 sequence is CSVATSGGQLTQYF. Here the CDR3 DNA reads TGCAGCGTTGCCACTAGCGGGGGGCAATTGACCCAGTACTTC. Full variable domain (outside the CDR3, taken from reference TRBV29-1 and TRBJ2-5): SAVISQKPSRDICQRGTSLTIQCQVDSQVTMMFWYRQQPGQSLTLIATANQGSEATYESGFVIDKFPISRPNLTFSTLTVSNMSPEDSSIYLCSVATSGGQLTQYFGPGTRLLVL.

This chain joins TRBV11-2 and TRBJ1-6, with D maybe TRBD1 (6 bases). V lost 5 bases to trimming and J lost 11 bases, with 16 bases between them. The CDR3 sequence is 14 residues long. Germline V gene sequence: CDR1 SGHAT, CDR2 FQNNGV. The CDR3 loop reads CASSRGGAMTPLHF. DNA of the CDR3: TGTGCCAGCAGCCGTGGGGGCGCGATGACACCCCTCCACTTT.

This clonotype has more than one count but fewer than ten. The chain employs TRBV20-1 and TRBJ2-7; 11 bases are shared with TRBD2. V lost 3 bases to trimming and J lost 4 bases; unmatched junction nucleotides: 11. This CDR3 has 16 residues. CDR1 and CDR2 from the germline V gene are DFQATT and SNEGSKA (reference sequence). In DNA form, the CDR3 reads TGCAGTGCTAGTTCATTCGCGACTAGCGGGATTTACGAGCAGTACTTC. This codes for CSASSFATSGIYEQYF.

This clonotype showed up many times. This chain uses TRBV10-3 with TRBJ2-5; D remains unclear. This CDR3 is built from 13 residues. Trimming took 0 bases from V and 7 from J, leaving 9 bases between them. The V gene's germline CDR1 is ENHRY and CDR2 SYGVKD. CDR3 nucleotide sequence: TGTGCCATCAGTGAGTCGAAGGCGACGACCCAGTACTTC. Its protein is CAISESKATTQYF.

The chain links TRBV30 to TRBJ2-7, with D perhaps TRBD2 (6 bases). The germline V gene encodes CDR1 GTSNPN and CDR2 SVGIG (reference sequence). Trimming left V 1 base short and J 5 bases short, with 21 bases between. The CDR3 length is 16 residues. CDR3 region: CAWSASRGNWGDEQYF. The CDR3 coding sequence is TGTGCCTGGAGTGCTTCTCGGGGGAACTGGGGGGACGAGCAGTACTTC.

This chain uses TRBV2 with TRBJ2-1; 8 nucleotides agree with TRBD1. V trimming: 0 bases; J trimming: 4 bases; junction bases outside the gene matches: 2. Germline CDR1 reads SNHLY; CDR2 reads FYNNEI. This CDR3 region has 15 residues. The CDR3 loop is CASSEAGTGYNEQFF. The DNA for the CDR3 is TGTGCCAGCAGTGAAGCGGGGACAGGATACAATGAGCAGTTCTTC.

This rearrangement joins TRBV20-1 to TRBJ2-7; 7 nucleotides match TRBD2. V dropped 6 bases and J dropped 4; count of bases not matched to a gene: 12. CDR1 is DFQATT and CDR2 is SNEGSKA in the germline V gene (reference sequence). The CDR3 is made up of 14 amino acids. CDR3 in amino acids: CSALRGGRDYEQYF. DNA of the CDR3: TGCAGTGCGCTCCGTGGCGGGAGAGATTACGAGCAGTACTTC.

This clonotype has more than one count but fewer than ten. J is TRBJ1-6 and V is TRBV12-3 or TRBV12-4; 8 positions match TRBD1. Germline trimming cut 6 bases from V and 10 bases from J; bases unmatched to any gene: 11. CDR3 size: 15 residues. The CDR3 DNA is TGTGCCAGCAGACCCGGACAGGGAGGAGGGTCACCCCTCCACTTT. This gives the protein CASRPGQGGGSPLHF.

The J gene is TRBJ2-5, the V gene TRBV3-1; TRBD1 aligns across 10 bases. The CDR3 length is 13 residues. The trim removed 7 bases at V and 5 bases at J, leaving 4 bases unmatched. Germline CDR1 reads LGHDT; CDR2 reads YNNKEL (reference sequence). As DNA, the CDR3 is TGTGCCAGCACCGACAGGGGGCATGAGACCCAGTACTTC. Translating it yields CASTDRGHETQYF.

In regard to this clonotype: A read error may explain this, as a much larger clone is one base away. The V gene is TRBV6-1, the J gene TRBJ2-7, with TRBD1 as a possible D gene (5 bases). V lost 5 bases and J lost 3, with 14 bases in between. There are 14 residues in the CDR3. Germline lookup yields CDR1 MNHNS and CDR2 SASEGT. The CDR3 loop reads CASSLTTRGYEQYF. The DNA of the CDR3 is TGTGCCAGCAGTCTAACTACAAGGGGCTACGAGCAGTACTTC.

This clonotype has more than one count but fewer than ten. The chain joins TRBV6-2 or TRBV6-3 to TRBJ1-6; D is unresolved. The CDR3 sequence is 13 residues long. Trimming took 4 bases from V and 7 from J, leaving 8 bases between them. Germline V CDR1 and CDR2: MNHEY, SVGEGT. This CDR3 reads CASSFNLNSPLHF. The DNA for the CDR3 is TGTGCCAGCAGTTTTAATCTGAATTCACCCCTCCACTTT.

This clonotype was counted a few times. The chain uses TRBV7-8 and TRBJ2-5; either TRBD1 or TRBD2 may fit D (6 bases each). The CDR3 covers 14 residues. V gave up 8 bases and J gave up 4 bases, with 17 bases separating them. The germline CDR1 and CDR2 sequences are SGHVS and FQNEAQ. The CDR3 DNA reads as TGTGCCAGCCGCATCCGGGGGCGCAGAGAGACCCAGTACTTC. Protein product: CASRIRGRRETQYF. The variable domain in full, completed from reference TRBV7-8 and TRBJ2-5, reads GAGVSQSPRYKVAKRGQDVALRCDPISGHVSLFWYQQALGQGPEFLTYFQNEAQLDKSGLPSDRFFAERPEGSVSTLKIQRTQQEDSAVYLCASRIRGRRETQYFGPGTRLLVL.